A selection of T cell receptor beta chains follows, all from one sample in a study of blood T cells in healthy people across ages. One entry per CDR3 protein, called by TCRdb with MiXCR from the 5' RACE reads. The sample records around 1,000,000 distinct CDR3 sequences, approximately 26% being singletons. The sample was also linked to a second study, of T cells of mothers and their children.

The source material was blood. These receptors were obtained from a girl aged 2-9 years in good health. The CDR3 runs from the conserved cysteine through the conserved F or W. A D gene is named only where the DNA matches it firmly. Clone size is stated in some rows and not others, as once, few, many or a class when expanded.

D: TRBD2; length: 14; J: TRBJ2-2; V: TRBV6-2/TRBV6-3; size: few; CDR3: CAAQRETYTGELFF; DNA: TGTGCCGCACAGCGGGAGACCTACACCGGGGAGCTGTTTTTT
D: -; length: 14; J: TRBJ2-3; V: TRBV10-3; size: -; CDR3: CANRDPSRTDTQYF; DNA: TGTGCCAACCGGGATCCAAGTCGCACAGATACGCAGTATTTT
D: TRBD2; length: 17; J: TRBJ2-3; V: TRBV5-6; size: -; CDR3: CASSLQMAGGPVDTQYF; DNA: TGTGCCAGCAGCTTACAAATGGCGGGGGGGCCGGTAGATACGCAGTATTTT
D: -; length: 15; J: TRBJ2-5; V: TRBV12-3/TRBV12-4; size: few; CDR3: CASSRRTPLQETQYF; DNA: TGTGCCAGCAGTCGTAGGACTCCACTCCAGGAGACCCAGTACTTC
D: -; length: 16; J: TRBJ2-5; V: TRBV20-1; size: -; CDR3: CSAKPPWVGGRGTQYF; DNA: TGCAGTGCTAAACCCCCCTGGGTGGGAGGTAGAGGGACCCAGTACTTC
D: -; length: 15; J: TRBJ1-1; V: TRBV4-2; size: few; CDR3: CASSGASRMNTEAFF; DNA: TGTGCCAGCAGCGGCGCAAGCAGGATGAACACTGAAGCTTTCTTT
D: TRBD1; length: 16; J: TRBJ2-5; V: TRBV20-1; size: few; CDR3: CSAHTGSGGPIETQYF; DNA: TGCAGTGCCCACACAGGGTCAGGGGGACCTATCGAGACCCAGTACTTC
D: -; length: 14; J: TRBJ2-7; V: TRBV12-3/TRBV12-4; size: -; CDR3: CASTYAARKNEQYF; DNA: TGTGCCAGCACTTATGCGGCCAGGAAGAACGAGCAGTACTTC
D: -; length: 13; J: TRBJ1-1; V: TRBV10-3; size: few; CDR3: CAISGAGYTEAFF; DNA: TGTGCCATCAGTGGGGCAGGGTACACTGAAGCTTTCTTT
D: TRBD1; length: 17; J: TRBJ2-7; V: TRBV20-1; size: few; CDR3: CSARDLVRPGGTYEQYF; DNA: TGCAGTGCTAGAGATCTGGTACGGCCAGGGGGCACCTACGAGCAGTACTTC
D: -; length: 13; J: TRBJ2-7; V: TRBV20-1; size: -; CDR3: CSAREAENYEQYF; DNA: TGCAGTGCTAGAGAGGCAGAAAACTACGAGCAGTACTTC
D: -; length: 18; J: TRBJ1-5; V: TRBV5-1; size: few; CDR3: CASSPVGQAVMPNQPQHF; DNA: TGCGCCAGCAGCCCCGTGGGGCAGGCCGTTATGCCCAATCAGCCCCAGCATTTT
D: -; length: 14; J: TRBJ2-2; V: TRBV3-1; size: -; CDR3: CASSQAEHLGELFF; DNA: TGTGCCAGCAGCCAAGCAGAACACCTCGGGGAGCTGTTTTTT
D: TRBD2; length: 13; J: TRBJ2-3; V: TRBV28; size: few; CDR3: CASSLRGGDTQYF; DNA: TGTGCCAGCAGTTTACGCGGGGGAGATACGCAGTATTTT
D: -; length: 14; J: TRBJ2-1; V: TRBV28; size: -; CDR3: CASSLGGGGYEQFF; DNA: TGTGCCAGCAGTTTAGGGGGAGGAGGGTACGAGCAGTTCTTC
D: TRBD1; length: 14; J: TRBJ1-1; V: TRBV2; size: few; CDR3: CASSRDRGHTEAFF; DNA: TGTGCCAGCAGTAGAGACAGGGGGCACACTGAAGCTTTCTTT
D: TRBD2; length: 15; J: TRBJ2-1; V: TRBV5-1; size: few; CDR3: CASSVPSGLANEQFF; DNA: TGCGCCAGCAGCGTGCCTAGCGGGCTGGCAAATGAGCAGTTCTTC
D: -; length: 12; J: TRBJ1-2; V: TRBV20-1; size: -; CDR3: CSAKVISYGYTF; DNA: TGCAGTGCCAAAGTAATTTCCTATGGCTACACCTTC
D: -; length: 17; J: TRBJ1-1; V: TRBV5-1; size: few; CDR3: CASSLGRVGGRNTEAFF; DNA: TGCGCCAGCAGCCTGGGAAGGGTCGGCGGGCGCAACACTGAAGCTTTCTTT
D: -; length: 15; J: TRBJ1-1; V: TRBV4-3; size: -; CDR3: CASSHQTGSNTEAFF; DNA: TGCGCCAGCAGCCACCAAACAGGTTCGAACACTGAAGCTTTCTTT
D: -; length: 11; J: TRBJ2-5; V: TRBV14; size: few; CDR3: CAGSGGGTQYF; DNA: TGTGCCGGCAGCGGCGGAGGGACCCAGTACTTC
D: -; length: 16; J: TRBJ2-7; V: TRBV3-1; size: few; CDR3: CASSRVSRRDSYEQYF; DNA: TGTGCCAGCAGCCGGGTGAGCCGGCGCGACTCCTACGAGCAGTACTTC
D: -; length: 18; J: TRBJ1-3; V: TRBV28; size: -; CDR3: CASSARARQPLTGNTIYF; DNA: TGTGCCAGCAGCGCGAGAGCGCGACAGCCCCTTACTGGAAACACCATATATTTT
D: -; length: 13; J: TRBJ2-1; V: TRBV6-1; size: few; CDR3: CASSKDSNNEQFF; DNA: TGTGCCAGCAGTAAAGACTCTAACAATGAGCAGTTCTTC
D: -; length: 15; J: TRBJ2-1; V: TRBV7-8; size: few; CDR3: CASSLAMGANNEQFF; DNA: TGTGCCAGCAGCTTAGCTATGGGGGCCAACAATGAGCAGTTCTTC
D: TRBD1; length: 15; J: TRBJ2-7; V: TRBV9; size: few; CDR3: CACSVAGTASYEQYF; DNA: TGTGCCTGCAGCGTCGCCGGGACAGCAAGCTACGAGCAGTACTTC
D: TRBD1; length: 15; J: TRBJ2-1; V: TRBV5-1; size: -; CDR3: CASSLGDRVPNEQFF; DNA: TGCGCCAGCAGCTTGGGGGACAGGGTTCCCAATGAGCAGTTCTTC
D: TRBD2; length: 14; J: TRBJ2-1; V: TRBV11-3; size: few; CDR3: CASSDGLGPYEQFF; DNA: TGTGCCAGCAGCGACGGACTAGGGCCATATGAGCAGTTCTTC
D: -; length: 15; J: TRBJ2-7; V: TRBV5-1; size: -; CDR3: CASSTHAGPPYEQYF; DNA: TGCGCCAGCAGTACCCATGCAGGGCCCCCCTACGAGCAGTACTTC
D: -; length: 13; J: TRBJ2-3; V: TRBV11-2; size: -; CDR3: CASSSTTGRTQYF; DNA: TGTGCCAGCAGCTCCACGACCGGGCGGACGCAGTATTTT